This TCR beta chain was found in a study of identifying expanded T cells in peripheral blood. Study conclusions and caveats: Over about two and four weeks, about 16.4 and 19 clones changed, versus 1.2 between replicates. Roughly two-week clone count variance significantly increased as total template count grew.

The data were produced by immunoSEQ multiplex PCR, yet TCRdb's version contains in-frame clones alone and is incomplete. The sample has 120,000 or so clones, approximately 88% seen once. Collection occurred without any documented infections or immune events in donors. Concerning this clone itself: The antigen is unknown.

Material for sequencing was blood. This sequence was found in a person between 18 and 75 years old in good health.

CDR3 loop: CSSSGGFYNEQFF. The CDR3 DNA reads TGTTCTTCTAGCGGGGGGTTCTACAATGAGCAGTTCTTC. The chain recombines TRBV25-1 with TRBJ2-1; 11 nucleotides agree with TRBD2. Germline CDR1 MGHDK, CDR2 SYGVNS. The CDR3 runs 13 residues.